This entry lists 12 T cell receptor beta chains sequenced from one sample in a study of T cell repertoires in cytomegalovirus infection. From the reads, TCRdb called clonotypes with MiXCR, one entry per CDR3 protein. The table lists 450,000 to 600,000 distinct CDR3 sequences, about two fifths of them singletons, with 40% to 50% in the top ten. These receptors' targets are unknown. The sample here was cultured PBMCs, taken from culture after CMV antigen stimulation. The receptors were gathered from a human donor in good health (CMV status not recorded). Some clones in this sample may be carry-over from other donors' samples.

The chain combines TRBV7-9 with TRBJ2-7; 7 nucleotides align to TRBD1. Germline V lookup: CDR1 SEHNR, CDR2 FQNEAQ (reference sequence). With 1 base clipped from V and 2 bases from J, the junction kept 2 bases outside the gene matches. This CDR3 has 14 residues. CDR3 nucleotide sequence: TGTGCCAGCAGCTTAGATGGGACAGCCTACGAGCAGTACTTC. Translated, it gives CASSLDGTAYEQYF.

A few counts support this clonotype. This chain joins TRBV4-3 and TRBJ2-5; 9 bases map to TRBD2. The CDR3 consists of 17 residues. The V segment lost 0 bases and the J segment 5 bases; nucleotides outside the gene matches: 10. Germline CDR1 reads LGHNA; CDR2 reads YSLEER. The CDR3 region is CASSQERPAGGGETQYF. The CDR3 nucleotides read TGCGCCAGCAGCCAAGAACGCCCAGCGGGAGGAGGGGAGACCCAGTACTTC.

This rearrangement joins TRBV5-4 to TRBJ2-5, with D possibly TRBD1 on 7 matching bases. Germline V lookup: CDR1 SGHNT, CDR2 YYREEE (reference sequence). V was shortened by 4 bases and J by 4 bases, with 14 bases between the two germline ends. This CDR3 comprises 14 residues. CDR3 in amino acids: CASSQGGGSETQYF. In nucleotides, the CDR3 is TGTGCCAGCAGCCAGGGGGGTGGATCAGAGACCCAGTACTTC.

V usage is TRBV20-1 and J usage is TRBJ1-4, with 7 bases matching TRBD1. The J segment lost 5 bases and the V segment lost 2 bases, leaving 5 bases of the junction unmatched. The CDR3 is made up of 14 amino acids. CDR1 and CDR2 from the germline V gene are DFQATT and SNEGSKA (reference sequence). The CDR3 sequence: CSARPGQPNEKLFF. Here the CDR3 DNA reads TGCAGTGCTAGACCGGGACAGCCGAATGAAAAACTGTTTTTT.

In its sample, this clonotype was seen many times. The chain joins TRBV7-2 to TRBJ1-1; TRBD1 matches 9 bases. CDR3 length: 16 amino acids. The V gene's germline CDR1 is SGHTA and CDR2 FQGNSA. J was trimmed by 1 base and V by 2 bases; bases with no gene match: 5. The CDR3: CASSLQDRGRNTEAFF. The CDR3 DNA reads as TGTGCCAGCAGCTTACAGGACAGGGGCAGGAACACTGAAGCTTTCTTT. The complete variable domain, with remaining parts taken from reference TRBV7-2 and TRBJ1-1, reads GAGVSQSPSNKVTEKGKDVELRCDPISGHTALYWYRQSLGQGLEFLIYFQGNSAPDKSGLPSDRFSAERTGGSVSTLTIQRTQQEDSAVYLCASSLQDRGRNTEAFFGQGTRLTVV.

The rearrangement joins TRBV11-2 to TRBJ2-3, with TRBD1 as a possible D gene (8 bases). The CDR3 consists of 16 residues. The V end was cut by 6 bases, the J end by 5 bases, with 21 bases between. CDR1 is SGHAT, CDR2 FQNNGV, per germline. CDR3: CASRSTRTGRGDTQYF. In DNA form, the CDR3 reads TGTGCCAGCAGATCTACTAGGACAGGGAGGGGAGATACGCAGTATTTT.

The genes are TRBV4-1 and TRBJ1-2, with D unresolved. The CDR3 has 16 residues. Per the germline V gene, CDR1 is MGHRA and CDR2 is YSYEKL. Trimming removed 0 bases at V and 5 bases at J, with 16 bases between. The CDR3 is CASSQDRKEVWYGYTF. As DNA, the CDR3 is TGCGCCAGCAGCCAAGATCGAAAGGAGGTTTGGTATGGCTACACCTTC.

This clonotype has ten or more counts. The chain employs TRBV7-2 and TRBJ1-6; perhaps TRBD1 as D (5 bases). CDR3 size: 15 residues. V shed 5 bases and J shed 7 bases, with 15 bases lying between them. Germline V CDR1 and CDR2: SGHTA, FQGNSA. The DNA for the CDR3 is TGTGCCAGCAGCCCCGGGGGGACTTTGAATTCACCCCTCCACTTT. This gives the protein CASSPGGTLNSPLHF.

V and J are TRBV9 and TRBJ2-5, with 7 positions matching TRBD2. Unmatched junction bases numbered 11, after V lost 2 bases and J lost 7 bases. The CDR3 sequence is 15 residues long. CDR1 is SGDLS, CDR2 YYNGEE, per germline. The CDR3 sequence is CASSVGGAGVGTQYF. The CDR3 nucleotides read TGTGCCAGCAGCGTCGGAGGGGCGGGAGTGGGGACCCAGTACTTC.

The chain uses TRBV18 and TRBJ1-1; D is ambiguous. This CDR3 has 13 residues. Trimming removed 10 bases at V and 0 bases at J, with 12 bases between. CDR1 is KGHSH and CDR2 is LQKENI in the germline V gene. The CDR3 DNA follows: TGTGCCAACCGAGAGCAGATGAACACTGAAGCTTTCTTT. This translates into CANREQMNTEAFF.

The chain combines TRBV7-2 with TRBJ2-7; D possibly corresponds to TRBD2 (6 bases). V was clipped by 2 bases and J by 0 bases, with 17 bases between them. The CDR3 extends over 17 amino acids. CDR1 SGHTA and CDR2 FQGNSA come from the germline V gene. DNA of the CDR3: TGTGCCAGCAGCTTATATCCCCGAAGGGAGGACTCCTACGAGCAGTACTTC. Translation: CASSLYPRREDSYEQYF.

The chain combines TRBV7-9 with TRBJ2-3; D uncertain. Germline V gene lookup returns CDR1 SEHNR and CDR2 FQNEAQ (reference sequence). Trimming took 8 bases from V and 6 from J, leaving 18 bases between them. This CDR3 region has 14 residues. CDR3 sequence: CASASRAPLDTQYF. CDR3 nucleotides: TGTGCCAGCGCATCTAGGGCCCCCTTGGATACGCAGTATTTT.